The following is a T cell receptor beta chain sequence with its context. TCRdb keeps only in-frame clones here, not all; method: immunoSEQ multiplex PCR. The sample includes some 290,000 clones, approximately 86% of them seen just once. Treatment in this sample: roughly 19 received Ad26.COV2.S at low or high dose, single or two shots; several received placebo; per-sample allocation not given. Day 63 following the first vaccine or placebo injection was when the samples were taken. Adults aged 18-55 years in Boston included the donor. An Ad26 vector expressing Wuhan-strain SARS-CoV-2 spike constituted the vaccine. The data were obtained in a study of Ad26.COV2.S vaccination and SARS-CoV-2 variants. The sequence derives from a person aged 18-60 years who received the Ad26.COV2.S COVID-19 vaccine or a placebo. This specimen consisted of peripheral blood, obtained in a trial of Ad26.COV2.S vaccine versus placebo.

CDR3 amino acids: CASSYSRGGGELFF. CDR3 sequence (DNA): TGTGCCAGCAGTTACTCGCGGGGCGGCGGGGAGCTGTTTTTT. This chain links TRBV6-5 with TRBJ2-2, with TRBD2 as a possible D gene (6 bases). Trimming shortened V by 0 bases and J by 7 bases, and 9 bases separated the two germline ends. CDR1 and CDR2 from the germline V gene are MNHEY and SVGAGI. The CDR3 runs 14 residues.